Shown below are 32 T cell receptor beta chains from a single sample sequenced in a study of beta chain features in type 1 diabetes. Reverse transcription of all isolated RNA meant that expressed TCRB transcripts were sequenced. Sequencing was performed with immunoSEQ multiplex PCR; in TCRdb, only in-frame clones are kept and a portion is missing. Among around 400,000 clones listed, roughly 16% were seen once. The sequenced sample was naive CD4+ T cells from blood. The receptors stem from a woman aged 18-29 years in good health.

There are a few counts of this clone. V and J are TRBV10-3 and TRBJ2-2, with 7 bases lining up with TRBD2. The CDR3 is made up of 13 amino acids. CDR1 is ENHRY and CDR2 is SYGVKD in the germline V gene. The V gene end was trimmed by 11 bases and the J gene end by 4 bases; junction bases not matched to a gene: 7. CDR3 region: CAAKPGGTGELFF. In DNA form, the CDR3 reads TGTGCCGCAAAACCGGGGGGCACCGGGGAGCTGTTTTTT.

The chain recombines TRBV19 with TRBJ2-1, with 10 positions matching TRBD2. The length of the CDR3 is 15 residues. The germline V gene has CDR1 LNHDA and CDR2 SQIVND (reference sequence). Trimming cost V 6 bases and J 0 bases; bases outside gene matches: 2. Here the CDR3 reads CASRPSGSSYNEQFF. CDR3 sequence (DNA): TGTGCCAGTAGGCCTAGCGGGAGCTCCTACAATGAGCAGTTCTTC.

This clone was seen only a few times. The V and J genes are TRBV29-1 and TRBJ2-1; 8 bases agree with TRBD2. This CDR3 is built from 13 residues. Germline V gene data show CDR1 as SQVTM and CDR2 as ANQGSEA. The V gene end was trimmed by 4 bases and the J gene end by 5 bases; junction bases not matched to a gene: 4. CDR3 DNA: TGCAGCGTTGCCGGGACTAGGAACAATGAGCAGTTCTTC. Translated, it gives CSVAGTRNNEQFF.

This clone was seen a few times. The rearrangement joins TRBV4-1 to TRBJ2-1; the D gene is possibly TRBD2 (5 bases). The germline V and J ends were trimmed by 5 bases and 0 bases, with 14 bases remaining between them. This CDR3 is 16 amino acids long. Germline values: CDR1 MGHRA, CDR2 YSYEKL. The DNA for the CDR3 is TGCGCCAGCAGCGGGCGAATCACTAGCTCCTACAATGAGCAGTTCTTC. It encodes CASSGRITSSYNEQFF.

The rearrangement joins TRBV9 to TRBJ2-2; 9 nucleotides match TRBD2. The trim removed 4 bases at V and 5 bases at J, leaving 18 bases unmatched. The CDR3 has 19 residues. In germline, CDR1 is SGDLS, CDR2 YYNGEE. In nucleotides, the CDR3 is TGTGCCAGCAGCCCTCTCGGGCGGGGACTAGCCCTAACTACCGGGGAGCTGTTTTTT. Amino acid sequence: CASSPLGRGLALTTGELFF.

This rearrangement joins TRBV5-1 to TRBJ1-5; 9 nucleotides align to TRBD1. Germline trimming cut 6 bases from V and 4 bases from J; bases unmatched to any gene: 5. This CDR3 region has 14 residues. Germline CDR1 is SGHRS and CDR2 is YFSETQ. The CDR3 loop reads CASKSGTGNQPQHF. DNA for the CDR3: TGCGCCAGCAAATCCGGGACAGGGAATCAGCCCCAGCATTTT.

The sample holds a few counts of this clone. The J gene is TRBJ1-2, the V gene TRBV30, with 7 bases aligning to TRBD1. Unmatched junction bases numbered 6, after V lost 0 bases and J lost 8 bases. Per the germline V gene, CDR1 is GTSNPN and CDR2 is SVGIG (reference sequence). The CDR3 covers 13 residues. CDR3 region: CAWSVRQGRGYTF. The DNA for the CDR3 is TGTGCCTGGAGTGTACGACAGGGACGAGGCTACACCTTC. The entire variable domain, with the rest obtained from reference TRBV30 and TRBJ1-2, is as follows: SQTIHQWPATLVQPVGSPLSLECTVEGTSNPNLYWYRQAAGRGLQLLFYSVGIGQISSEVPQNLSASRPQDRQFILSSKKLLLSDSGFYLCAWSVRQGRGYTFGSGTRLTVV.

This rearrangement joins TRBV20-1 to TRBJ2-7; tentatively, D is TRBD2 (6 bases). V was trimmed by 6 bases and J by 6 bases, leaving 12 bases between them. The germline V gene encodes CDR1 DFQATT and CDR2 SNEGSKA (reference sequence). The length of the CDR3 is 11 residues. In DNA form, the CDR3 reads TGCAGTGCCCTCCGGGACTCCGAGCAGTACTTC. It translates to CSALRDSEQYF.

The V call is TRBV12-5, the J call TRBJ2-3; 11 bases fit TRBD2. V lost 8 bases and J lost 3; bases outside the gene matches: 4. The CDR3 totals 14 residues. CDR1 and CDR2 (germline): LGHNT, FRNRAP. The DNA of the CDR3 is TGTGCTAGTACCGGGACTAGCGGTACAGATACGCAGTATTTT. Protein product: CASTGTSGTDTQYF.

This clone was found a few times. The V and J genes are TRBV6-5 and TRBJ1-5; unclear D gene. Germline CDR1 reads MNHEY; CDR2 reads SVGAGI. The CDR3 is made up of 13 amino acids. V was trimmed by 6 bases and J by 5 bases, leaving 11 bases between them. This chain's CDR3 is CASSPGGYQPQHF. The DNA for the CDR3 is TGTGCCAGCAGCCCCGGAGGTTATCAGCCCCAGCATTTT.

Turning to this clone: Its ends do not fully match the called genes, so a read error is possible. The V gene is TRBV25-1, the J gene TRBJ1-4; 8 nucleotides align to TRBD1. The length of the CDR3 is 16 residues. The germline V gene has CDR1 MGHDK and CDR2 SYGVNS. CDR3 sequence reads: CASSAPAGTGNEELFF. The DNA of the CDR3 is TGTGCCAGCAGTGCCCCCGCGGGGACAGGTAATGAAGAACTGTTTTTT.

V gene TRBV29-1 combines with J gene TRBJ2-1; TRBD1 matches at 7 bases. V trimming: 6 bases; J trimming: 2 bases; junction bases outside the gene matches: 1. The CDR3 runs to 12 residues. The germline gives CDR1 SQVTM, CDR2 ANQGSEA. CDR3 DNA: TGCAGCGTAGGACAGGCCTACAATGAGCAGTTCTTC. Translation: CSVGQAYNEQFF.

This clone turned up a few times. The rearrangement links TRBV6-6 to TRBJ2-5, with TRBD2 matching 7 bases. J gave up 5 bases and V 9 bases, and 3 bases lay outside the gene matches. Germline V gene lookup returns CDR1 MNHNY and CDR2 SVGAGI (reference sequence). The CDR3 extends over 11 amino acids. The CDR3 loop is CASGREETQYF. The CDR3 DNA sequence: TGTGCCAGTGGGAGGGAGGAGACCCAGTACTTC.

The table lists this clone with a few counts. The chain links TRBV29-1 to TRBJ1-1, with D possibly matching TRBD1 (6 bases). V was shortened by 4 bases and J by 10 bases, with 16 bases between the two germline ends. Germline assignment: CDR1 SQVTM and CDR2 ANQGSEA. There are 12 residues in the CDR3. CDR3 amino acids: CSVGLGGRGAFF. CDR3 sequence (DNA): TGCAGCGTTGGTCTCGGGGGGCGGGGAGCTTTCTTT.

This clone was seen more than once but under ten times. This sequence joins TRBV4-1 and TRBJ2-2; D perhaps matches TRBD1 (5 bases). The CDR3 is made up of 15 amino acids. Trimming removed 1 base from V and 3 bases from J, with 9 bases in between. The germline V gene has CDR1 MGHRA and CDR2 YSYEKL. The CDR3 DNA reads TGCGCCAGCAGCCAAGGACAGATTGACACCGGGGAGCTGTTTTTT. Its translation is CASSQGQIDTGELFF.

Only a few counts were recorded for this clone. The rearrangement joins TRBV14 to TRBJ1-1; 8 nucleotides match TRBD1. This CDR3 contains 13 residues. The ends lost 4 bases at V and 8 bases at J; junction bases unmatched: 6. Per the germline V gene, CDR1 is SGHDN and CDR2 is FVKESK. This CDR3 is CASSRSDRAEAFF. CDR3 coding DNA: TGTGCCAGCAGCCGGTCGGACAGGGCGGAAGCTTTCTTT.

A few counts support this clone. The DNA for the CDR3 is TGTGCCTGGGACAGAACCTACGAGCAGTACTTC. The encoded protein is CAWDRTYEQYF. The V gene is TRBV30, the J gene TRBJ2-7; a weak D match, TRBD1 (5 bases). Germline V gene data show CDR1 as GTSNPN and CDR2 as SVGIG (reference sequence). The CDR3 consists of 11 residues. V was cut by 5 bases and J by 2 bases, with 7 bases left in between.

The chain carries TRBV18 and TRBJ2-1; D gene unclear. CDR1 and CDR2 (germline): KGHSH, LQKENI. The CDR3 is 14 amino acids. V gave up 0 bases and J gave up 8 bases, with 11 bases separating them. The CDR3 reads CASSPPGVRYEQFF. CDR3 DNA: TGTGCCAGCTCACCACCTGGAGTTCGCTATGAGCAGTTCTTC.

The table lists this clone with a few counts. The chain links TRBV6-5 to TRBJ2-1; D is unresolved. The ends were cut back, 5 bases at V and 6 bases at J, with 2 bases in the middle. The CDR3 extends over 10 amino acids. The germline V gene encodes CDR1 MNHEY and CDR2 SVGAGI. The CDR3, as DNA: TGTGCCAGCAGTCTCAATGAGCAGTTCTTC. Amino acid sequence: CASSLNEQFF.

CDR3 nucleotide sequence: TGTGCCAGCAGCTCGAAGCGGGACTACTACGAGCAGTACTTC. The encoded protein is CASSSKRDYYEQYF. V usage is TRBV21-1 and J usage is TRBJ2-7; the table's D call, TRBD2, has no DNA check behind it. TRBV21-1 is termed a pseudogene. The CDR3 contains 14 residues.

This clone has only a few counts. This chain connects TRBV5-1 to TRBJ2-5; TRBD2 is a possible D gene (5 bases). The CDR3 has 14 amino acids. Germline assignment: CDR1 SGHRS and CDR2 YFSETQ. Trimming took off 0 bases at V and 5 bases at J, with 11 bases between the two ends. CDR3 sequence: CASSLGGIEETQYF. The CDR3 DNA sequence: TGCGCCAGCAGCTTGGGAGGGATTGAGGAGACCCAGTACTTC.

Worth noting for this clone: Other DNA sequences in this sample translate to the same CDR3. The chain links TRBV29-1 to TRBJ1-1, with TRBD1 identical over 9 bases. The CDR3 has 13 amino acids. Germline V gene sequence: CDR1 SQVTM, CDR2 ANQGSEA. J was trimmed by 2 bases and V by 7 bases; bases with no gene match: 5. DNA of the CDR3: TGCAGCGCCGCGGGACAGGGTAACACTGAAGCTTTCTTT. Amino acid sequence: CSAAGQGNTEAFF.

This clone was counted a few times. The rearrangement joins TRBV7-9 to TRBJ2-1; 12 bases fit TRBD1. With 1 base clipped from V and 12 bases from J, the junction kept 4 bases outside the gene matches. There are 14 residues in the CDR3. The germline V gene has CDR1 SEHNR and CDR2 FQNEAQ (reference sequence). The CDR3 DNA sequence: TGTGCCAGCAGCTTAGTCGGGACAGGGGGCAGGCAGTTCTTC. Translation gives CASSLVGTGGRQFF.

V gene TRBV5-6 combines with J gene TRBJ1-1; D is unresolved. The CDR3 is 12 amino acids. Trimming pared 0 bases from V and 8 bases from J, leaving 8 bases between. CDR1 is SGHDT, CDR2 YYEEEE, per germline. Written as DNA, the CDR3 is TGTGCCAGCAGCTTGGAGAGGTACGAAGCTTTCTTT. This encodes CASSLERYEAFF.

The genes are TRBV2 and TRBJ2-1, with 8 nucleotides matching TRBD1. Germline loops: CDR1 SNHLY, CDR2 FYNNEI. Germline trimming cut 7 bases from V and 0 bases from J; bases unmatched to any gene: 8. The CDR3 totals 16 residues. The DNA of the CDR3 is TGTGCCAGCATCCGGGACAGGAGGAGCTCCTACAATGAGCAGTTCTTC. Protein sequence: CASIRDRRSSYNEQFF.

This clone appeared a few times. V usage is TRBV5-6 and J usage is TRBJ1-1; TRBD1 is a possible D gene (6 bases). The V gene's germline CDR1 is SGHDT and CDR2 YYEEEE. This CDR3 spans 16 amino acids. V lost 1 base to trimming and J lost 0 bases, with 13 bases between them. The CDR3 DNA reads as TGTGCCAGCAGCTTGATGGGGACATCCATGAACACTGAAGCTTTCTTT. This translates into CASSLMGTSMNTEAFF.

This clone has a handful of counts. The J gene is TRBJ1-1, the V gene TRBV5-1; TRBD1 agrees at 8 bases. Germline-derived CDR1 and CDR2 are SGHRS and YFSETQ. Unmatched junction bases numbered 8, after V lost 3 bases and J lost 4 bases. The CDR3 has 15 amino acids. The CDR3 protein is CASSWEQGGGTEAFF. The CDR3 DNA is TGCGCCAGCAGCTGGGAACAGGGGGGGGGCACTGAAGCTTTCTTT.

V gene TRBV30 combines with J gene TRBJ2-5; 12 bases match TRBD2. From germline, CDR1 is GTSNPN and CDR2 SVGIG (reference sequence). This CDR3 comprises 15 residues. V lost 2 bases, J lost 4 bases, and 5 bases stayed unmatched. The CDR3 sequence: CAWSLLAGGRETQYF. The CDR3 DNA is TGTGCCTGGAGTCTACTAGCGGGAGGACGAGAGACCCAGTACTTC.

The rearrangement joins TRBV18 to TRBJ1-1; possible D gene TRBD1, 5 bases. There are 15 residues in the CDR3. The germline V gene encodes CDR1 KGHSH and CDR2 LQKENI. The germline V and J ends were trimmed by 2 bases and 7 bases, with 17 bases remaining between them. The CDR3 coding sequence is TGTGCCAGCTCACCAACAGACAGCCCCTACCGTGAAGCTTTCTTT. This translates into CASSPTDSPYREAFF.

This clone was picked up a small number of times. V gene TRBV15 combines with J gene TRBJ2-7; 11 nucleotides align to TRBD2. J gave up 2 bases and V 0 bases, and 6 bases lay outside the gene matches. Germline CDR1 reads LNHNV; CDR2 reads YYDKDF (reference sequence). This CDR3 comprises 17 residues. The CDR3, as DNA: TGTGCCACCAGCAGAGATCTCGGGACTAGCGGAACCTACGAGCAGTACTTC. Translated, it gives CATSRDLGTSGTYEQYF.

This clone was seen a few times. The chain links TRBV7-9 to TRBJ2-7; tentatively, D is TRBD2 (6 bases). CDR1 and CDR2 from the germline V gene are SEHNR and FQNEAQ (reference sequence). CDR3 size: 15 residues. Trimming took off 5 bases at V and 3 bases at J, with 17 bases between the two ends. This chain's CDR3 is CASSPPLGGSYEQYF. CDR3 bases: TGTGCCAGCAGCCCCCCTCTCGGAGGGAGCTACGAGCAGTACTTC.

The chain has TRBV30 and TRBJ1-5; 8 bases agree with TRBD1. Germline V gene data show CDR1 as GTSNPN and CDR2 as SVGIG (reference sequence). The CDR3 spans 15 residues. J gave up 0 bases and V 6 bases, and 7 bases lay outside the gene matches. CDR3 residues: CACDRGADSNQPQHF. The CDR3 coding sequence is TGTGCCTGCGACAGGGGCGCCGATAGCAATCAGCCCCAGCATTTT.